This is a list of T cell receptor beta chains from one sample in a study of cytomegalovirus exposure and HLA in healthy donors. The protocol was immunoSEQ multiplex PCR, while the TCRdb copy is restricted to in-frame clones and leaves out a portion. The table includes some 130,000 clones, over 80% detected once. Material for sequencing was PBMCs. These receptors were taken from a man aged 35 to 55 in good health and CMV-seronegative. CDR3s include the opening cysteine and the closing phenylalanine or tryptophan. D genes are given only for firm matches. Rows may omit the clone size; those that give it use once, few, many or a size class.

V: TRBV4-1
J: TRBJ2-7
D: TRBD1
size: few
CDR3: CASSQDPGQNYEQYF
DNA: TGCGCCAGCAGCCAAGATCCGGGACAGAACTACGAGCAGTACTTC

V: TRBV4-3
J: TRBJ2-7
D: TRBD1
size: NA
CDR3: CASALLAGGYEQYF
DNA: TGCGCCAGCGCGCTATTAGCAGGGGGCTACGAGCAGTACTTC

V: TRBV28
J: TRBJ1-2
D: TRBD1
size: NA
CDR3: CASSPSDRLGYGYTF
DNA: TGTGCCAGCAGTCCCTCGGACAGGTTGGGCTATGGCTACACCTTC

V: TRBV4-3
J: TRBJ2-1
D: TRBD2
size: NA
CDR3: CASSRQRGSYNEQFF
DNA: TGCGCCAGCAGCCGGCAGCGGGGCTCCTACAATGAGCAGTTCTTC

V: TRBV14
J: TRBJ2-1
D: TRBD2
size: NA
CDR3: CASSLLAGVEYNEQFF
DNA: TGTGCCAGCAGCCTCCTAGCGGGAGTGGAATACAATGAGCAGTTCTTC

V: TRBV2
J: TRBJ1-3
D: NA
size: NA
CDR3: CASTFGGDSGNTIYF
DNA: TGTGCCAGCACTTTCGGAGGCGACTCTGGAAACACCATATATTTT

V: TRBV30
J: TRBJ1-2
D: NA
size: NA
CDR3: CAWSITGVYGYTF
DNA: TGTGCCTGGAGTATAACGGGGGTCTATGGCTACACCTTC

V: TRBV4-3
J: TRBJ2-5
D: NA
size: NA
CDR3: CASSQDPGQQETQYF
DNA: TGCGCCAGCAGCCAAGATCCTGGACAGCAAGAGACCCAGTACTTC

V: TRBV15
J: TRBJ2-3
D: NA
size: NA
CDR3: CATSRGGRGQTDTQYF
DNA: TGTGCCACCAGCAGGGGGGGGCGGGGGCAGACAGATACGCAGTATTTT

V: TRBV7-2
J: TRBJ2-3
D: NA
size: NA
CDR3: CASSFQSGSTDTQYF
DNA: TGTGCCAGCAGCTTTCAATCAGGGAGCACAGATACGCAGTATTTT

V: TRBV29-1
J: TRBJ1-1
D: NA
size: NA
CDR3: CSVGGDTGGYTEAFF
DNA: TGCAGCGTGGGGGGGGACACGGGGGGTTACACTGAAGCTTTCTTT

V: TRBV5-1
J: TRBJ2-7
D: TRBD2
size: NA
CDR3: CASSTGLAGGSYEQYF
DNA: TGCGCCAGCAGCACGGGACTAGCGGGGGGCTCCTACGAGCAGTACTTC

V: TRBV10-3
J: TRBJ2-3
D: TRBD2
size: once
CDR3: CAISSTSGGPGTQYF
DNA: TGTGCCATCAGTTCGACTAGCGGGGGCCCGGGTACGCAGTATTTT

V: TRBV29-1
J: TRBJ1-2
D: NA
size: NA
CDR3: CSVEAYIPGPDYGYTF
DNA: TGCAGCGTTGAAGCCTACATCCCAGGTCCCGACTATGGCTACACCTTC

V: TRBV14
J: TRBJ2-7
D: TRBD1
size: NA
CDR3: CASSQPGTANYEQYF
DNA: TGTGCCAGCAGCCAACCCGGGACAGCCAACTACGAGCAGTACTTC

V: TRBV5-1
J: TRBJ2-7
D: NA
size: once
CDR3: CASSLSTVYEQYF
DNA: TGCGCCAGCAGCTTATCCACCGTTTACGAGCAGTACTTC

V: TRBV28
J: TRBJ2-5
D: NA
size: few
CDR3: CASSILETQYF
DNA: TGTGCCAGCAGTATCCTAGAGACCCAGTACTTC

V: TRBV25-1
J: TRBJ1-6
D: TRBD1
size: NA
CDR3: CASSADRGWNSPLHF
DNA: TGTGCCAGCAGTGCCGACAGGGGGTGGAATTCACCCCTCCACTTT

V: TRBV7-2
J: TRBJ1-3
D: NA
size: few
CDR3: CASSLLPDSGNTIYF
DNA: TGTGCCAGCAGCCTCCTCCCAGATTCTGGAAACACCATATATTTT

V: TRBV28
J: TRBJ1-1
D: NA
size: NA
CDR3: CASRPIRGNTEAFF
DNA: TGTGCCAGCAGACCGATCCGAGGCAACACTGAAGCTTTCTTT

V: TRBV11-2
J: TRBJ2-7
D: TRBD2
size: few
CDR3: CASSLGFSGRSSYEQYF
DNA: TGTGCCAGCAGCTTAGGGTTTAGCGGGCGGAGCTCCTACGAGCAGTACTTC

V: TRBV18
J: TRBJ1-1
D: NA
size: few
CDR3: CASSRDLNTEAFF
DNA: TGTGCCAGCTCGAGGGATTTGAACACTGAAGCTTTCTTT

V: TRBV15
J: TRBJ2-1
D: NA
size: NA
CDR3: CATSRGFSKHEQFF
DNA: TGTGCCACCAGCAGAGGTTTTAGTAAGCATGAGCAGTTCTTC

V: TRBV7-8
J: TRBJ1-5
D: NA
size: NA
CDR3: CASRGGSNQPQHF
DNA: TGTGCCAGCAGGGGGGGGAGCAATCAGCCCCAGCATTTT

V: TRBV11-2
J: TRBJ2-1
D: TRBD2
size: NA
CDR3: CASSLASGVEQFF
DNA: TGTGCCAGCAGCTTAGCTAGCGGGGTCGAGCAGTTCTTC

V: TRBV7-6
J: TRBJ2-1
D: TRBD2
size: NA
CDR3: CASSLGAGGAYNEQFF
DNA: TGTGCCAGCAGCTTGGGGGCGGGAGGGGCCTACAATGAGCAGTTCTTC

V: TRBV5-6
J: TRBJ2-7
D: NA
size: NA
CDR3: CASSSNTGEQYF
DNA: TGTGCCAGCAGCTCAAACACAGGGGAGCAGTACTTC

V: TRBV2
J: TRBJ1-4
D: NA
size: NA
CDR3: CASSELPLGAGNEKLFF
DNA: TGTGCCAGCAGTGAACTCCCGTTGGGGGCCGGTAATGAAAAACTGTTTTTT

V: TRBV7-2
J: TRBJ1-5
D: TRBD1
size: NA
CDR3: CASSSGQGLSPQHF
DNA: TGTGCCAGCAGCTCCGGACAGGGTCTATCGCCCCAGCATTTT

V: TRBV7-9
J: TRBJ1-1
D: NA
size: NA
CDR3: CASSFIVNTEAFF
DNA: TGTGCCAGCAGCTTTATCGTGAACACTGAAGCTTTCTTT

V: TRBV29-1
J: TRBJ1-3
D: NA
size: once
CDR3: CSVAEAGGNTIYF
DNA: TGCAGCGTTGCTGAGGCGGGGGGAAACACCATATATTTT

V: TRBV30
J: TRBJ1-4
D: NA
size: NA
CDR3: CAWSVKASATNEKLFF
DNA: TGTGCCTGGAGTGTAAAAGCAAGCGCAACTAATGAAAAACTGTTTTTT

V: TRBV18
J: TRBJ2-3
D: TRBD2
size: NA
CDR3: CASSPLAGTTDTQYF
DNA: TGTGCCAGCTCACCCCTAGCGGGGACGACAGATACGCAGTATTTT

V: TRBV7-2
J: TRBJ2-5
D: TRBD2
size: NA
CDR3: CASSLAAPRAGGETQYF
DNA: TGTGCCAGCAGCCTCGCTGCGCCGCGAGCGGGAGGGGAGACCCAGTACTTC

V: TRBV5-6
J: TRBJ2-2
D: NA
size: NA
CDR3: CASSPEGGDTGELFF
DNA: TGTGCCAGCAGCCCGGAGGGAGGCGACACCGGGGAGCTGTTTTTT

V: TRBV30
J: TRBJ1-2
D: NA
size: NA
CDR3: CAWSVPGSGNYGYTF
DNA: TGTGCCTGGAGTGTACCCGGCAGCGGGAACTATGGCTACACCTTC

V: TRBV19
J: TRBJ1-1
D: TRBD1
size: NA
CDR3: CASTAGQGDPSSHTEAFF
DNA: TGTGCCAGTACCGCGGGACAGGGCGACCCGAGCAGTCACACTGAAGCTTTCTTT

V: TRBV7-9
J: TRBJ2-1
D: TRBD1
size: once
CDR3: CASSTRLKGGQGQSGQFF
DNA: TGTGCCAGCAGCACTCGCCTGAAGGGGGGACAGGGGCAGTCAGGGCAGTTCTTC

V: TRBV12-1
J: TRBJ1-6
D: NA
size: NA
CDR3: CASSAGSSVNFMALHF
DNA: TGTGCCAGCAGCGCCGGTTCTTCGGTCAATTTTATGGCCCTCCACTTT